What follows is one TCR beta chain and its context. The clone's antigen remains unknown. There are no base qualities to consult, and no much larger clone falls within one base. The record originates from a study of response to subunit inactivated influenza vaccine (dated by TCRdb to the late 2010s). At the level of the whole study: Deep quantitative profiling of the T cell receptor repertoire was used in the study to follow responses to a trivalent subunit inactivated influenza vaccine.

The study at large found these results: The authors suggested that each seasonal influenza vaccination may recruit only a limited number of new T cells.

CDR1 and CDR2, looked up from the germline V gene, are SGHTA and FQGNSA. Germline trimming: 2 bases from V, 0 bases from J; junction bases outside gene matches: 2. Including the terminal cysteine and phenylalanine, the CDR3 comprises 16 residues. CDR3 DNA is the only sequence kept; it has 48 bases, read in frame from the first base. Receptor amplification or capture employed RT-PCR. For sequencing, an Illumina HiSeq 2500 was employed. Starting from the raw public reads, TCRdb applied fastp trimming at Q25, assembled clones with MiXCR and retained in-frame beta chains. Each entry merges the rows of one CDR3 protein and shows their most common DNA and genes. The sample data list roughly 650,000 distinct CDR3 sequences, and about 15% of these were observed just once. Around a tenth of the sample lies in the top ten.

The rearrangement joined TRBV7-2 to TRBJ2-3; 10 nucleotides in the junction match TRBD2. The sequence derives from a man aged 50-59 years who received an inactivated influenza vaccine. Donor details come from another sample of the same person, matched by shared clones. The input for sequencing was PBMCs from blood, taken 11 to 12 days after vaccination. This receptor has the CDR3 CASSLWTSGSTDTQYF. The bases are TGTGCCAGCAGCTTATGGACTAGCGGTAGCACAGATACGCAGTATTTT. The CDR3 plus the reference TRBV7-2 and TRBJ2-3 genes for the other parts give the full variable domain: GAGVSQSPSNKVTEKGKDVELRCDPISGHTALYWYRQSLGQGLEFLIYFQGNSAPDKSGLPSDRFSAERTGGSVSTLTIQRTQQEDSAVYLCASSLWTSGSTDTQYFGPGTRLTVL.